The TCR beta chain under discussion was sequenced for a study of sequential checkpoint blockade in melanoma. Study details: First-line arms were nivolumab then ipilimumab, or the reverse, randomized 1:1.

Treatment described: randomized to nivolumab then ipilimumab (arm A) or the reverse (arm B). CDR1 and CDR2 from the germline V gene are MNHEY and SMNVEV (reference sequence). After removal of 3 bases from V and 2 bases from J, the junction contained 13 bases not matched to a gene. The CDR3 extends over 18 amino acids. Only in-frame clones appear in the TCRdb table, and some are missing; sequencing was by immunoSEQ multiplex PCR. Of roughly 10,000 clones in the sample, 73% were seen once. This chain connects TRBV27 to TRBJ1-1; 9 nucleotides match TRBD1. The sequences come from CD8+ T cells sorted from blood (inferred from file names), collected from a patient given nivolumab and ipilimumab in sequence. This TCR came from a human donor with melanoma. The CDR3 here is CASSFRVPGQGENTEAFF. The CDR3 DNA reads TGTGCCAGCAGTTTCCGCGTCCCGGGACAGGGAGAAAACACTGAAGCTTTCTTT.